These 7 T cell receptor beta chains were all obtained from the same sample, sequenced in a study of blood T cell repertoires in COVID-19. Repertoires were generated with immunoSEQ multiplex PCR, while TCRdb's copy carries only in-frame clones and drops some. The profile shows 120,000 to 150,000 clones, approximately 88% of them singletons. Sequencing was carried out using peripheral blood. Receptors originate from a woman aged 45-65 years with acute or convalescent COVID-19.

This clone occurred once. The V call is TRBV19, the J call TRBJ2-7, with TRBD1 matching over 9 bases. Germline V gene lookup returns CDR1 LNHDA and CDR2 SQIVND (reference sequence). There are 14 residues in the CDR3. V shed 7 bases and J 3 bases; nucleotides not matched to a gene: 7. The CDR3 loop is CASTGTGPGYEQYF. As DNA, the CDR3 is TGTGCCAGTACCGGGACAGGGCCGGGCTACGAGCAGTACTTC.

The chain couples TRBV2 to TRBJ2-5; possible D gene TRBD2, 6 bases. There are 12 residues in the CDR3. Looked up from germline, CDR1 is SNHLY and CDR2 is FYNNEI. Trimming took 10 bases from V and 5 from J, leaving 14 bases between them. CDR3 sequence reads: CANKEGSETQYF. As DNA, the CDR3 is TGTGCCAACAAGGAGGGAAGTGAGACCCAGTACTTC. The entire variable domain, with the rest obtained from reference TRBV2 and TRBJ2-5, is as follows: EPEVTQTPSHQVTQMGQEVILRCVPISNHLYFYWYRQILGQKVEFLVSFYNNEISEKSEIFDDQFSVERPDGSNFTLKIRSTKLEDSAMYFCANKEGSETQYFGPGTRLLVL.

This clone has a single count. The rearrangement joins TRBV19 to TRBJ2-7, with 7 bases aligning to TRBD1. There are 15 residues in the CDR3. Germline CDR1 LNHDA, CDR2 SQIVND (reference sequence). Unmatched junction bases numbered 9, after V lost 6 bases and J lost 1 base. The CDR3 DNA reads as TGTGCCAGTAGAGACGACCGGGACAGATCCTACGAGCAGTACTTC. Amino acid sequence: CASRDDRDRSYEQYF.

The chain carries TRBV6-5 and TRBJ1-2, with 7 bases fitting TRBD1. This CDR3 has 14 amino acids. With 5 bases clipped from V and 6 bases from J, the junction kept 9 bases outside the gene matches. Germline assignment: CDR1 MNHEY and CDR2 SVGAGI. CDR3 amino acids: CASSNVQGSDGYTF. The CDR3 coding sequence is TGTGCCAGCAGTAACGTACAGGGGTCAGATGGCTACACCTTC.

The chain is built from TRBV28 and TRBJ2-2, with a tentative D call TRBD2 (5 bases). This CDR3 has 12 residues. V gave up 7 bases and J gave up 7 bases, with 10 bases separating them. Germline V gene lookup returns CDR1 MDHEN and CDR2 SYDVKM. The CDR3 region is CASTPEGGELFF. The CDR3 coding sequence is TGTGCCAGCACCCCTGAGGGCGGGGAGCTGTTTTTT.

The chain joins TRBV29-1 to TRBJ1-1, with 7 bases matching TRBD1. Germline trimming cut 6 bases from V and 8 bases from J; bases unmatched to any gene: 9. The CDR3 runs 12 residues. The germline V gene has CDR1 SQVTM and CDR2 ANQGSEA. CDR3 sequence reads: CSVLQGMGEAFF. The CDR3 nucleotides read TGCAGCGTGTTACAGGGGATGGGAGAAGCTTTCTTT.

In DNA, the CDR3 is TGTGCCATCAGTGAGAGCGGGAGCAGCCACGAGCAGTACTTC. Translating gives CAISESGSSHEQYF. This chain links TRBV10-3 with TRBJ2-7; 8 positions match TRBD2. This CDR3 spans 14 amino acids. V was clipped by 2 bases and J by 5 bases; unmatched bases: 5. Germline loops: CDR1 ENHRY, CDR2 SYGVKD.